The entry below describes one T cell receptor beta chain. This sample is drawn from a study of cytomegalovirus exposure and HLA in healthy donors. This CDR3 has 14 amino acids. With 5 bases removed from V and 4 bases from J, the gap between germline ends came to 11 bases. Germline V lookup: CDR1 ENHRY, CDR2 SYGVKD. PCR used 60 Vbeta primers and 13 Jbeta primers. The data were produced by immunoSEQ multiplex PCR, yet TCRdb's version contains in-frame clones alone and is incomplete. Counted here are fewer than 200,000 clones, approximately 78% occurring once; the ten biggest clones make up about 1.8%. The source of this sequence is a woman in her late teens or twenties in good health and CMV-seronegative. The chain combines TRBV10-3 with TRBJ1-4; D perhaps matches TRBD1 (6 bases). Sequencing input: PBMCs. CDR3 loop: CAISRGGGNEKLFF. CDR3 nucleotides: TGTGCCATCAGTCGGGGAGGGGGTAATGAAAAACTGTTTTTT.